The count of the clone carrying this T cell receptor (beta chain) is one. The PCR employed 60 Vbeta primers together with 13 Jbeta primers. Sequenced by immunoSEQ multiplex PCR; TCRdb stores in-frame clones only, minus some. The table includes some 200,000 clones, 75% to 85% detected once. Germline-derived CDR1 and CDR2 are SGHDN and FVKESK. Trimming removed 6 bases from V and 5 bases from J, with 13 bases in between. The CDR3 extends over 13 amino acids. This sample is part of a study of cytomegalovirus exposure and HLA in healthy donors. The V call is TRBV14, the J call TRBJ2-5; possible D gene TRBD2, 6 bases. This receptor was identified in a girl between 10 and 17 years old in good health and CMV-seropositive. Sequences were obtained from PBMCs. The CDR3 bases are TGTGCCAGCAGAGGCTGGGGGGTGGAGACCCAGTACTTC. Residues: CASRGWGVETQYF.